These 17 T cell receptor beta chains were all obtained from the same sample, sequenced in a study of T cells expressing NK-cell markers. TCRdb reworked the 5' RACE reads into one entry per CDR3 protein, no DNA. Its listing shows about 460,000 distinct CDR3 sequences. The sample comprised blood T cells: a sorted CD56 or NKG2C T cell subset, CD4+ or CD8+ T cells, or bulk PBMC T cells (not recorded which). These receptors were collected from a woman aged 50 to 60 in good health.

The V call is TRBV12-5, the J call TRBJ2-2; checking the TCRdb D call of TRBD1 is not possible without DNA. The length of the CDR3 is 12 residues. Germline V gene data show CDR1 as LGHNT and CDR2 as FRNRAP. The CDR3 loop is CASGTGIGELFF.

V usage is TRBV7-9 and J usage is TRBJ2-2; without DNA, the TCRdb call of TRBD1 cannot be checked. CDR3 length equals 16 residues. Germline V gene lookup returns CDR1 SEHNR and CDR2 FQNEAQ (reference sequence). CDR3 loop: CASSPSGGGRTGELFF.

The V gene is TRBV6-5, the J gene TRBJ1-5; TCRdb designates TRBD1, a call that cannot be tested without DNA. The CDR3 runs to 14 residues. The V gene's germline CDR1 is MNHEY and CDR2 SVGAGI. The CDR3 loop reads CASRRTGYGQPQHF.

The chain links TRBV5-1 to TRBJ2-6; TCRdb designates TRBD1, a call that cannot be tested without DNA. CDR3 length: 19 residues. Germline CDR1 and CDR2: SGHRS and YFSETQ. Here the CDR3 reads CASSYQTGTASSGANVLTF.

CDR3 loop: CSARGITSGRVTGELFF. The genes are TRBV20-1 and TRBJ2-2; the D gene TCRdb calls, TRBD2, cannot be checked with no DNA. Germline-derived CDR1 and CDR2 are DFQATT and SNEGSKA (reference sequence). The CDR3 extends over 17 amino acids.

The chain joins TRBV20-1 to TRBJ2-3; the TCRdb call, TRBD1, lacks DNA for checking. The germline CDR1 and CDR2 sequences are DFQATT and SNEGSKA (reference sequence). This CDR3 contains 14 residues. This CDR3 is CSARDVRELDTQYF.

CDR3 sequence: CASYEAWTVDNEQFF. This chain uses TRBV5-1 with TRBJ2-1. There are 15 residues in the CDR3. Looked up from germline, CDR1 is SGHRS and CDR2 is YFSETQ.

J is TRBJ1-4 and V is TRBV12-3 or TRBV12-4; TCRdb's assignment of TRBD1 cannot be checked, as there is no DNA. This CDR3 is 15 amino acids long. CDR3 in amino acids: CASSRASGPNEKLFF.

V usage is TRBV21-1 and J usage is TRBJ2-3; lacking DNA, the TRBD2 call made by TCRdb goes unchecked. TRBV21-1 is flagged as a pseudogene. The CDR3 has 18 amino acids. CDR3 region: CASRYWRVSRSRTDTQYF.

V gene TRBV24-1 combines with J gene TRBJ1-1; TCRdb indicates TRBD1, and absent DNA this call remains unverified. CDR3 size: 13 residues. Germline assignment: CDR1 KGHDR and CDR2 SFDVKD. The CDR3: CATSEEGSRGAFF.

V and J are TRBV10-3 and TRBJ2-6. Germline V lookup: CDR1 ENHRY, CDR2 SYGVKD. The CDR3 spans 14 residues. CDR3 protein: CAIIGDSGANVLTF.

This chain connects TRBV3-1 to TRBJ2-1. CDR3 length equals 13 residues. Germline V gene data show CDR1 as LGHDT and CDR2 as YNNKEL (reference sequence). The CDR3 loop reads CASSPSLLQEQFF.

This chain uses TRBV5-1 with TRBJ2-5; there is no DNA to check the TCRdb D call of TRBD1. The CDR3 has 13 residues. Germline V gene sequence: CDR1 SGHRS, CDR2 YFSETQ. Here the CDR3 reads CASGTLEEETQYF.

The chain employs TRBV4-1 and TRBJ2-4; TCRdb selects TRBD1, and the lack of DNA leaves this call unchecked. Germline V gives CDR1 MGHRA, CDR2 YSYEKL. This CDR3 is built from 15 residues. CDR3 sequence: CASSQSPGQGNIQYF.

The rearrangement links TRBV2 to TRBJ2-4. The CDR3 consists of 14 residues. Germline-derived CDR1 and CDR2 are SNHLY and FYNNEI. The CDR3 spells CASSRVIAKNIQYF. Full variable domain (remainder filled in from reference TRBV2 and TRBJ2-4): EPEVTQTPSHQVTQMGQEVILRCVPISNHLYFYWYRQILGQKVEFLVSFYNNEISEKSEIFDDQFSVERPDGSNFTLKIRSTKLEDSAMYFCASSRVIAKNIQYFGAGTRLSVL.

The V gene is TRBV7-9, the J gene TRBJ1-5; the D call of TRBD1 rests on TCRdb alone, since no DNA is present to check it. Germline loops: CDR1 SEHNR, CDR2 FQNEAQ (reference sequence). The CDR3 is 13 residues long. The CDR3 sequence: CASSLTGGQPQHF. Combining the CDR3 with reference TRBV7-9 and TRBJ1-5 gives the whole variable domain DTGVSQNPRHKITKRGQNVTFRCDPISEHNRLYWYRQTLGQGPEFLTYFQNEAQLEKSRLLSDRFSAERPKGSFSTLEIQRTEQGDSAMYLCASSLTGGQPQHFGDGTRLSIL.

The chain has TRBV20-1 and TRBJ1-2; absent DNA, TCRdb's TRBD1 call cannot be checked. Germline-derived CDR1 and CDR2 are DFQATT and SNEGSKA (reference sequence). CDR3 length equals 13 residues. The CDR3 protein is CSAILQGEVGYTF.